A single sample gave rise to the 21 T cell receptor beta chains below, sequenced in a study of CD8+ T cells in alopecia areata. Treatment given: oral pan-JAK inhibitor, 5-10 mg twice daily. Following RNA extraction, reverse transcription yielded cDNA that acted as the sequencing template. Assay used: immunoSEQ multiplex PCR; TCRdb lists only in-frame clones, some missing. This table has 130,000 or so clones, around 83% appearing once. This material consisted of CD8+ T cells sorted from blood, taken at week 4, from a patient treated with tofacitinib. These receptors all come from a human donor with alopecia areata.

The CDR3 loop reads CASSLVQGGSYEQYF. CDR3 nucleotide sequence: TGCGCCAGCAGCTTGGTACAGGGTGGCTCCTACGAGCAGTACTTC. The chain couples TRBV5-1 to TRBJ2-7; D might be TRBD1 (6 bases). The CDR3 has 15 amino acids. Trimming cost V 0 bases and J 0 bases, with 10 bases left between them. Per the germline V gene, CDR1 is SGHRS and CDR2 is YFSETQ.

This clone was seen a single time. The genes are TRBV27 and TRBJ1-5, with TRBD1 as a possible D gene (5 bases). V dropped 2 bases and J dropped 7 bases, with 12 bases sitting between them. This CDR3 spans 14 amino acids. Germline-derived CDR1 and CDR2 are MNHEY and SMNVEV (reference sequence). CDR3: CASSLTSWGQPQHF. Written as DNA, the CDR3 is TGTGCCAGCAGTTTAACATCGTGGGGGCAGCCCCAGCATTTT.

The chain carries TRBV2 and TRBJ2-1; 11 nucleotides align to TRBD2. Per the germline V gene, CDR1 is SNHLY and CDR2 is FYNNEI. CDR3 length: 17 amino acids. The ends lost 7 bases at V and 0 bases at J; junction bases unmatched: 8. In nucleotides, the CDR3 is TGTGCCAGCACCCCGGGACTAGCGGTCAGCTCCTACAATGAGCAGTTCTTC. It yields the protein CASTPGLAVSSYNEQFF.

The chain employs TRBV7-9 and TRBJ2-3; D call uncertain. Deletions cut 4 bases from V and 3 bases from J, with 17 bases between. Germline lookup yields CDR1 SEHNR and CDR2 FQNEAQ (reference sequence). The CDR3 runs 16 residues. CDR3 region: CASSSIRTERTDTQYF. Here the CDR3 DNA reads TGTGCCAGCAGCTCGATAAGGACGGAGAGGACAGATACGCAGTATTTT.

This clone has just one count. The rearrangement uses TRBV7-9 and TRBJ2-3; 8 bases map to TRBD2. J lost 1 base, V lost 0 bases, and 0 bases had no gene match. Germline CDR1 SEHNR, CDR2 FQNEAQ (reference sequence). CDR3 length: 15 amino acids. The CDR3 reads CASSLATSGTDTQYF. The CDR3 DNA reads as TGTGCCAGCAGCTTAGCGACTAGCGGCACAGATACGCAGTATTTT.

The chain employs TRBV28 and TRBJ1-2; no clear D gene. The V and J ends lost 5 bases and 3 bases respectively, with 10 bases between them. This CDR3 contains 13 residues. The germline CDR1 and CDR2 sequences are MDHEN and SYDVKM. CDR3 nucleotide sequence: TGTGCCAGCAGTCCCATGCGGTACTATGGCTACACCTTC. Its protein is CASSPMRYYGYTF.

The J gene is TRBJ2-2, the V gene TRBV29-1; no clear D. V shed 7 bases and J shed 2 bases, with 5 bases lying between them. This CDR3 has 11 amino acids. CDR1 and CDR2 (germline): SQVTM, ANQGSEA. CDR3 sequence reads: CSALNTGELFF. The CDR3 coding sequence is TGCAGCGCCCTTAACACCGGGGAGCTGTTTTTT.

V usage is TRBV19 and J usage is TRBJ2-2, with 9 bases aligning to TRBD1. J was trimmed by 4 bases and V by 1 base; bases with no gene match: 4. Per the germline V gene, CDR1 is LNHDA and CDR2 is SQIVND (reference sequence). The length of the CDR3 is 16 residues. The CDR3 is CASSIATGGGTGELFF. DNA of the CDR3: TGTGCCAGTAGTATAGCGACAGGGGGTGGCACCGGGGAGCTGTTTTTT.

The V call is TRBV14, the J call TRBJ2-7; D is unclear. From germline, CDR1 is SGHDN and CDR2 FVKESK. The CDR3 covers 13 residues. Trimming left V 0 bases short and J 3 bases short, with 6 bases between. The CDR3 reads CASSQDSFYEQYF. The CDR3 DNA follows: TGTGCCAGCAGCCAAGATTCGTTCTACGAGCAGTACTTC.

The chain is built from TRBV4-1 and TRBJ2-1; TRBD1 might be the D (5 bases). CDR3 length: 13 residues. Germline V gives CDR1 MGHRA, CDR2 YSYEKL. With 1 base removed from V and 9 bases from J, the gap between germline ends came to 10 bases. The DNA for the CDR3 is TGCGCCAGCAGCCAAGGGGGCTTTGGTGAGCAGTTCTTC. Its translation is CASSQGGFGEQFF.

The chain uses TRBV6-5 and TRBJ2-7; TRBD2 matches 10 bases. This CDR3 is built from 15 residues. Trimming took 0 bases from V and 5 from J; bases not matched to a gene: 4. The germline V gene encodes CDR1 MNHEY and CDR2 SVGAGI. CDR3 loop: CASSYSASGSDEQYF. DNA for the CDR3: TGTGCCAGCAGTTACTCGGCTAGCGGGAGCGACGAGCAGTACTTC.

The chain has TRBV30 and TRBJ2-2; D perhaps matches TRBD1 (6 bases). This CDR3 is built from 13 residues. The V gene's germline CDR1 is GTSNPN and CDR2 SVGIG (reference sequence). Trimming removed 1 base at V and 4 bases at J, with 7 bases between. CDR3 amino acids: CAWSAGVTGELFF. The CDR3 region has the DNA TGTGCCTGGAGTGCAGGGGTCACCGGGGAGCTGTTTTTT. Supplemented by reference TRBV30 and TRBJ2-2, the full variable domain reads SQTIHQWPATLVQPVGSPLSLECTVEGTSNPNLYWYRQAAGRGLQLLFYSVGIGQISSEVPQNLSASRPQDRQFILSSKKLLLSDSGFYLCAWSAGVTGELFFGEGSRLTVL.

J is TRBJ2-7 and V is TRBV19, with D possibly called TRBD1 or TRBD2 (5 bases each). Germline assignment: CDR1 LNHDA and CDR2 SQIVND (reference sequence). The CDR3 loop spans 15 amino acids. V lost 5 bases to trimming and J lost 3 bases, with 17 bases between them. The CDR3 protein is CASSPGRGRDYEQYF. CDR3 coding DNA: TGTGCCAGTAGTCCAGGCCGGGGCAGGGACTACGAGCAGTACTTC.

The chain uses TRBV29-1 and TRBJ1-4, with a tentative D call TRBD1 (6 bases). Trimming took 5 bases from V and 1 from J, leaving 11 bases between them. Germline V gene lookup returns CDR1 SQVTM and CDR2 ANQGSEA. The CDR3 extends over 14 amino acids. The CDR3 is CSVSTGGTNEKLFF. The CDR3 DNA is TGCAGCGTTTCGACAGGAGGAACTAATGAAAAACTGTTTTTT.

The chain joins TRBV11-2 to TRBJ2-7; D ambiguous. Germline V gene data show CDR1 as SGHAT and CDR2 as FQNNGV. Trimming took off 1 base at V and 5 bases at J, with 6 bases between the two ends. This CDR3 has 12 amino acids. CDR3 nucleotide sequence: TGTGCCAGCAGCTTAGGGTCGGACGAGCAGTACTTC. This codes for CASSLGSDEQYF.

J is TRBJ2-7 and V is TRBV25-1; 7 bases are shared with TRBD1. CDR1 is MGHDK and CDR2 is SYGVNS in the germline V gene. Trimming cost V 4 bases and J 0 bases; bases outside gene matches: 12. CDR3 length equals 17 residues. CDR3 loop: CASSGTKLDRSSYEQYF. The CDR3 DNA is TGTGCCAGCAGTGGGACAAAGTTGGACAGGAGCTCCTACGAGCAGTACTTC.

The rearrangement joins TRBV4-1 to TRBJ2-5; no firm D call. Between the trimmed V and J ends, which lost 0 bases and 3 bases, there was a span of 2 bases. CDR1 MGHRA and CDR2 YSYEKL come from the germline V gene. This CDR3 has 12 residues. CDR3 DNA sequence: TGCGCCAGCAGCCAAGATAAAGAGACCCAGTACTTC. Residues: CASSQDKETQYF.

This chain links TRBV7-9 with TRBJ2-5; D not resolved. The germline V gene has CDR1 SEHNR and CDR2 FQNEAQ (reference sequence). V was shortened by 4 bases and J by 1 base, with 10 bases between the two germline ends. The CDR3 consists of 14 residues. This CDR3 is CASSSWTTQETQYF. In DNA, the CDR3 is TGTGCCAGCAGCTCCTGGACGACCCAAGAGACCCAGTACTTC.

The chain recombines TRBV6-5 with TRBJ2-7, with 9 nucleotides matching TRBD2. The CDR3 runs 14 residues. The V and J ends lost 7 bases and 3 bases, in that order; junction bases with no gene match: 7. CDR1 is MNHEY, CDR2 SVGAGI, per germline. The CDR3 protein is CASTHGRGGYEQYF. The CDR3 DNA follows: TGTGCCAGCACCCACGGGCGGGGGGGCTACGAGCAGTACTTC.

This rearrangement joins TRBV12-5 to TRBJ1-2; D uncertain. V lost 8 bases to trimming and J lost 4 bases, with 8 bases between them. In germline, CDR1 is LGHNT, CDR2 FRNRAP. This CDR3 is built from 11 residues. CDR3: CASQGLYGYTF. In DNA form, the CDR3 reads TGTGCTAGTCAAGGCCTCTATGGCTACACCTTC.

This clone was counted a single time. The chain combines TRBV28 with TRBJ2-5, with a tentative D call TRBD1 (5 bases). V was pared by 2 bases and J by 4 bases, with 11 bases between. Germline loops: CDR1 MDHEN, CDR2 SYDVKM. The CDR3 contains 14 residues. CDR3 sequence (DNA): TGTGCCAGCAGTTTAGAACAGGTGGGAGAGACCCAGTACTTC. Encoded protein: CASSLEQVGETQYF.